The 24 T cell receptor beta chains given below trace back to one sample, sequenced in a study of shared clonotypes between healthy human individuals. Produced via immunoSEQ multiplex PCR; TCRdb's table is partial and in-frame only. The data show approximately 2.1 million clones, with just over 90% seen just once and under 0.45% held by the top ten. The sample consisted of naive CD4+ T cells from PBMCs. Subset reported: CD45RA+ positively selected. The receptors come from a man aged 18 to 35 in good health. Some clones in this sample may be carry-over from other donors' samples.

V gene TRBV9 combines with J gene TRBJ2-7; no firm D call. This CDR3 spans 14 amino acids. The germline V gene has CDR1 SGDLS and CDR2 YYNGEE. V dropped 4 bases and J dropped 3 bases, with 14 bases sitting between them. The CDR3 DNA sequence: TGTGCCAGCAGCCTCAGTACTCGAAGCTACGAGCAGTACTTC. Its translation is CASSLSTRSYEQYF.

The chain combines TRBV19 with TRBJ1-5; no firm D call. This CDR3 is 13 amino acids long. Germline CDR1 is LNHDA and CDR2 is SQIVND (reference sequence). Trimming shortened V by 2 bases and J by 6 bases, and 8 bases separated the two germline ends. The CDR3 coding sequence is TGTGCCAGTAGTATACAGGTTATTCAGCCCCAGCATTTT. It codes for CASSIQVIQPQHF.

Here the CDR3 reads CASSPEAQAVLEYF. The DNA for the CDR3 is TGTGCCAGCAGTCCCGAGGCGCAGGCCGTTTTGGAGTACTTC. The V gene is TRBV2, the J gene TRBJ2-7; no clear D gene. V lost 5 bases, J lost 11 bases, and 22 bases lay in between. The CDR3 spans 14 residues. Germline CDR1 is SNHLY and CDR2 is FYNNEI.

CDR3 protein: CASSLEHSVAFF. CDR3 bases: TGTGCCAGCAGCTTGGAGCACAGCGTGGCTTTCTTT. This chain connects TRBV5-4 to TRBJ1-1; D gene uncertain. Trimming removed 0 bases at V and 11 bases at J, with 11 bases between. Germline CDR1 SGHNT, CDR2 YYREEE (reference sequence). CDR3 length: 12 amino acids.

The chain carries TRBV7-9 and TRBJ2-2; 8 bases are shared with TRBD1. This CDR3 has 17 amino acids. After removal of 5 bases from V and 4 bases from J, the junction contained 12 bases not matched to a gene. In germline, CDR1 is SEHNR, CDR2 FQNEAQ (reference sequence). CDR3 DNA: TGTGCCAGCAGCCCGCCGCCCGGGACAGGTCCCACCGGGGAGCTGTTTTTT. It codes for CASSPPPGTGPTGELFF.

J is TRBJ2-5 and V is TRBV2, with 11 bases aligning to TRBD2. Germline V lookup: CDR1 SNHLY, CDR2 FYNNEI. The CDR3 spans 14 residues. V dropped 7 bases and J dropped 0; count of bases not matched to a gene: 1. CDR3: CASTTSGNQETQYF. CDR3 in DNA: TGTGCCAGCACGACTAGCGGGAACCAAGAGACCCAGTACTTC.

This CDR3 reads CASSLSVIAEAFF. The CDR3, as DNA: TGTGCCAGCAGCTTAAGTGTGATCGCTGAAGCTTTCTTT. The V and J genes are TRBV7-8 and TRBJ1-1; D gene unclear. Per germline, CDR1 SGHVS and CDR2 FQNEAQ. V lost 2 bases and J 6 bases, leaving 10 bases between the germline ends. This CDR3 comprises 13 residues. Supplemented by reference TRBV7-8 and TRBJ1-1, the full variable domain reads GAGVSQSPRYKVAKRGQDVALRCDPISGHVSLFWYQQALGQGPEFLTYFQNEAQLDKSGLPSDRFFAERPEGSVSTLKIQRTQQEDSAVYLCASSLSVIAEAFFGQGTRLTVV.

V and J are TRBV7-9 and TRBJ2-1; tentatively, D is TRBD2 (5 bases). This CDR3 has 14 residues. Trimming left V 2 bases short and J 6 bases short, with 11 bases between. The germline V gene encodes CDR1 SEHNR and CDR2 FQNEAQ (reference sequence). CDR3 DNA sequence: TGTGCCAGCAGCTTATCCTCCAGCGGCAATGAGCAGTTCTTC. Residues: CASSLSSSGNEQFF.

The J gene is TRBJ1-2, the V gene TRBV5-6, with 7 nucleotides matching TRBD1. From germline, CDR1 is SGHDT and CDR2 YYEEEE. Trimming removed 4 bases from V and 6 bases from J; junction bases left unmatched: 6. There are 13 residues in the CDR3. CDR3 DNA sequence: TGTGCCAGCAGCATCACCGACAGGGATGGCTACACCTTC. This sequence encodes CASSITDRDGYTF.

The chain is built from TRBV30 and TRBJ2-7; the match to TRBD2 covers 9 bases. V shed 0 bases and J 3 bases; nucleotides not matched to a gene: 12. CDR3 length: 17 residues. Per germline, CDR1 GTSNPN and CDR2 SVGIG (reference sequence). CDR3 DNA sequence: TGTGCCTGGAGTGTAGGACATAGCGGGAGAAGAGACTACGAGCAGTACTTC. Its translation is CAWSVGHSGRRDYEQYF.

The chain couples TRBV10-1 to TRBJ2-2, with TRBD1 as a possible D gene (5 bases). Looked up from germline, CDR1 is WNHNN and CDR2 is SYGVQD (reference sequence). This CDR3 comprises 17 residues. Trimming took off 0 bases at V and 3 bases at J, with 14 bases between the two ends. This CDR3 is CASSESTLVGDTGELFF. The CDR3 nucleotides read TGCGCCAGCAGTGAGTCGACATTAGTAGGGGACACCGGGGAGCTGTTTTTT.

V gene TRBV6-5 combines with J gene TRBJ1-2; TRBD1 might be the D (5 bases). This CDR3 has 15 residues. Trimming cost V 6 bases and J 6 bases, with 20 bases left between them. Germline V CDR1 and CDR2: MNHEY, SVGAGI. CDR3 sequence (DNA): TGTGCCAGCAGGACCTCCGATAGACAGATAGATGGCTACACCTTC. Translation gives CASRTSDRQIDGYTF.

This clone was seen just once. The chain joins TRBV2 to TRBJ2-4; 14 bases agree with TRBD2. This CDR3 comprises 16 residues. Germline V gene data show CDR1 as SNHLY and CDR2 as FYNNEI. V trimming: 4 bases; J trimming: 7 bases; junction bases outside the gene matches: 6. DNA for the CDR3: TGTGCCAGCAGTGGACTAGCGGGAGGGCCCTATAACATTCAGTACTTC. It encodes CASSGLAGGPYNIQYF.

This clone was observed a single time. The chain combines TRBV11-2 with TRBJ2-5, with D maybe TRBD1 (6 bases). This CDR3 spans 15 amino acids. Germline-derived CDR1 and CDR2 are SGHAT and FQNNGV. Trimming left V 5 bases short and J 2 bases short, with 15 bases between. The CDR3 coding sequence is TGTGCCAGCAGCACAGACCACGGACAGCAAGAGACCCAGTACTTC. Its translation: CASSTDHGQQETQYF.

This chain joins TRBV28 and TRBJ2-3, with D perhaps assigned TRBD1 or TRBD2 (5 bases each). CDR3 length: 16 amino acids. The V and J ends lost 0 bases and 5 bases respectively, with 15 bases between them. Germline-derived CDR1 and CDR2 are MDHEN and SYDVKM. The CDR3 sequence is CASSLWGVPAVDTQYF. As DNA, the CDR3 is TGTGCCAGCAGTTTATGGGGGGTCCCGGCAGTAGATACGCAGTATTTT.

The chain carries TRBV6-5 and TRBJ2-3, with D possibly matching TRBD1 (6 bases). This CDR3 spans 15 amino acids. Germline V gene sequence: CDR1 MNHEY, CDR2 SVGAGI. Trimming left V 2 bases short and J 5 bases short, with 14 bases between. For the CDR3, the DNA is TGTGCCAGCAGTTACGGGGGCCTTACCTTAGATACGCAGTATTTT. This encodes CASSYGGLTLDTQYF.

This sequence joins TRBV7-9 and TRBJ2-1; 9 nucleotides match TRBD1. The junction had 13 bases not matched to a gene; V was cut back by 5 bases and J by 8 bases. Germline CDR1 reads SEHNR; CDR2 reads FQNEAQ (reference sequence). The CDR3 length is 16 residues. The CDR3 region has the DNA TGTGCCAGCAGCCCACAGACTCCGGGACAGGGACATGAGCAGTTCTTC. It translates to CASSPQTPGQGHEQFF.

This chain joins TRBV28 and TRBJ1-3; D possibly corresponds to TRBD1 (5 bases). Trimming took off 5 bases at V and 7 bases at J, with 21 bases between the two ends. The germline V gene encodes CDR1 MDHEN and CDR2 SYDVKM. CDR3 length equals 16 residues. In nucleotides, the CDR3 is TGTGCCAGCAGTCCCTCCGGGACTCCTTTAAGCAACACCATATATTTT. This encodes CASSPSGTPLSNTIYF.

This clone came up once. The CDR3 region has the DNA TGTGCCAGCAAGGGACTAGCGGGGACCACCGGGGAGCTGTTTTTT. Translation gives CASKGLAGTTGELFF. The chain employs TRBV6-5 and TRBJ2-2; 13 positions agree with TRBD2. Trimming cost V 7 bases and J 4 bases; bases outside gene matches: 3. The CDR3 runs 15 residues. Germline values: CDR1 MNHEY, CDR2 SVGAGI.

This clone was found once. The V call is TRBV7-3, the J call TRBJ2-2, with 12 bases matching TRBD2. Germline CDR1 and CDR2: SGHTA and FQGTGA. After removal of 6 bases from V and 6 bases from J, the junction contained 2 bases not matched to a gene. The CDR3 runs 14 residues. CDR3 residues: CASRRLAGAGELFF. The CDR3 nucleotides are TGTGCCAGCAGGCGACTAGCGGGAGCCGGGGAGCTGTTTTTT. Full variable domain (remainder filled in from reference TRBV7-3 and TRBJ2-2): GAGVSQTPSNKVTEKGKYVELRCDPISGHTALYWYRQSLGQGPEFLIYFQGTGAADDSGLPNDRFFAVRPEGSVSTLKIQRTERGDSAVYLCASRRLAGAGELFFGEGSRLTVL.

Points on this clone: The same CDR3 arises from other DNA sequences in this sample as well. Written as DNA, the CDR3 is TGCGCCAGCAGCCAAGGAGGGGGGAGCTACAATGAGCAGTTCTTC. It is translated as CASSQGGGSYNEQFF. The chain links TRBV4-1 to TRBJ2-1, with D perhaps matching TRBD1 or TRBD2 (6 bases each). CDR3 size: 15 residues. The ends were cut back, 1 base at V and 3 bases at J, with 10 bases in the middle. Germline CDR1 reads MGHRA; CDR2 reads YSYEKL.

The rearrangement joins TRBV11-2 to TRBJ2-3; tentatively, D is TRBD1 (7 bases). Germline V lookup: CDR1 SGHAT, CDR2 FQNNGV. CDR3 size: 15 residues. Trimming took 1 base from V and 4 from J, leaving 12 bases between them. CDR3 amino acids: CASSLAIRGADTQYF. The CDR3 DNA reads TGTGCCAGCAGCTTAGCCATCAGGGGGGCAGATACGCAGTATTTT.

This rearrangement joins TRBV6-1 to TRBJ2-5; no clear D. Germline CDR1 and CDR2: MNHNS and SASEGT. V lost 5 bases and J 0 bases, leaving 13 bases between the germline ends. There are 15 residues in the CDR3. The CDR3 coding sequence is TGTGCCAGCAGTTTCGACAAGGAGTACCAAGAGACCCAGTACTTC. It codes for CASSFDKEYQETQYF.

CDR3 in amino acids: CASSETPQSEQYF. In DNA form, the CDR3 reads TGCGCCAGCAGCGAGACACCACAAAGCGAGCAGTACTTC. The chain joins TRBV5-1 to TRBJ2-7, with D unresolved. V was trimmed by 4 bases and J by 6 bases, leaving 14 bases between them. CDR3 length: 13 amino acids. Looked up from germline, CDR1 is SGHRS and CDR2 is YFSETQ.